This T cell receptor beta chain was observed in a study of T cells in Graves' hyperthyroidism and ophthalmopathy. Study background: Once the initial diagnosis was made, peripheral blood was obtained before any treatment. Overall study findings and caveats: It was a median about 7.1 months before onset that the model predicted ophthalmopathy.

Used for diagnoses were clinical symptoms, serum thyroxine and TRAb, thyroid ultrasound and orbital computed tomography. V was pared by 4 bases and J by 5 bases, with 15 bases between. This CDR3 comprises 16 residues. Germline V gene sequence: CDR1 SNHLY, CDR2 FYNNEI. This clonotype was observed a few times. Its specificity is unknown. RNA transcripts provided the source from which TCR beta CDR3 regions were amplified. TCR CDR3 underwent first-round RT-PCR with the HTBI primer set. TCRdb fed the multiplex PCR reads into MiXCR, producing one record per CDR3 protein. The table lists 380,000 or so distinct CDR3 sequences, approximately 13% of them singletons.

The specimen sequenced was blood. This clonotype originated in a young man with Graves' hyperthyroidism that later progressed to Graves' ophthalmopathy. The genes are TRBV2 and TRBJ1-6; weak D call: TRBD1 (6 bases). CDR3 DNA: TGTGCCAGCAGTGGAAAGGGGGTCGGCCATAATTCACCCCTCCACTTT. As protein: CASSGKGVGHNSPLHF.